Listed below are T cell receptor beta chains from one sample, sequenced in a study of blood T cell repertoires in COVID-19. Some clones are missing from TCRdb's copy, which holds only in-frame ones; the method was immunoSEQ multiplex PCR. The sample lists over 100,000 clones; approximately 74% were seen once. Sequencing input: peripheral blood. All receptors come from a woman between 70 and 85 years old with acute or convalescent COVID-19. Each CDR3 is given with its conserved first and last residue. The D gene is left open where the match is weak. A clone size is listed for some rows: how often the clone was seen (once, few, many), or a class if it is expanded.

abundance,d_gene,j_gene,v_gene,CDR3aa,CDR3nt
few,TRBD1,TRBJ1-2,TRBV28,CASSLGQGTYGYTF,TGTGCCAGCAGTTTGGGACAGGGGACCTATGGCTACACCTTC
few,TRBD2,TRBJ2-1,TRBV27,CASSFRGGTIALGYYNEQFF,TGTGCCAGCAGTTTCCGGGGGGGAACTATCGCCCTAGGGTACTACAATGAGCAGTTCTTC
NA,TRBD1,TRBJ1-1,TRBV14,CASSVGQGSTEAFF,TGTGCCAGCAGCGTCGGACAGGGTAGCACTGAAGCTTTCTTT
once,TRBD1,TRBJ1-3,TRBV9,CASSVGDRDGNTIYF,TGTGCCAGCAGCGTAGGAGACAGGGATGGAAACACCATATATTTT
few,TRBD1,TRBJ2-3,TRBV5-4,CASSLPGQGHRTQYF,TGTGCCAGCAGCTTACCGGGACAGGGCCATCGTACGCAGTATTTT
NA,NA,TRBJ2-7,TRBV4-3,CASSQDRRSLHF,TGCGCCAGCAGCCAAGACCGGAGGAGCCTTCACTTC
NA,NA,TRBJ1-1,TRBV11-3,CASSLSPTGEAFF,TGTGCCAGCAGCCTCTCCCCCACAGGTGAAGCTTTCTTT
few,NA,TRBJ2-2,TRBV7-8,CASSEGQWGTGELFF,TGTGCCAGCAGCGAAGGACAGTGGGGGACCGGGGAGCTGTTTTTT
NA,TRBD2,TRBJ2-2,TRBV19,CASSLGLAGTGELFF,TGTGCCAGTAGTCTTGGACTAGCGGGCACCGGGGAGCTGTTTTTT
NA,NA,TRBJ2-2,TRBV5-1,CASSLVGGDTGELFF,TGCGCCAGCAGCTTGGTTGGAGGGGACACCGGGGAGCTGTTTTTT
NA,TRBD2,TRBJ2-1,TRBV24-1,CATCSGTSGSNEQFF,TGTGCCACCTGCTCCGGGACTAGCGGGAGCAATGAGCAGTTCTTC
once,NA,TRBJ2-5,TRBV28,CASTTEGRETQYF,TGTGCCAGCACCACGGAGGGGAGGGAGACCCAGTACTTC
NA,NA,TRBJ1-1,TRBV10-1,CASSESKGKVTEAFF,TGCGCCAGCAGTGAGTCGAAGGGGAAGGTCACTGAAGCTTTCTTT
NA,TRBD2,TRBJ2-7,TRBV7-8,CASSSLAGLGEQYF,TGTGCCAGCAGCTCCTTAGCGGGCCTGGGGGAGCAGTACTTC
NA,NA,TRBJ1-2,TRBV5-4,CASNTGRANYGYTF,TGTGCCAGCAACACAGGGAGGGCTAACTATGGCTACACCTTC
NA,NA,TRBJ1-1,TRBV5-1,CASSLRGGNTEAFF,TGCGCCAGCAGCTTGAGAGGGGGGAACACTGAAGCTTTCTTT
NA,TRBD2,TRBJ2-1,TRBV5-4,CASSSSGGADEQFF,TGTGCCAGCAGCTCTAGCGGGGGGGCCGATGAGCAGTTCTTC
few,NA,TRBJ1-5,TRBV6-4,CASSPGGNQPQHF,TGTGCCAGCAGCCCCGGTGGTAATCAGCCCCAGCATTTT
NA,TRBD1,TRBJ1-5,TRBV11-2,CASSPRTGLFSNQPQHF,TGTGCCAGCAGCCCTAGGACAGGACTTTTTAGCAATCAGCCCCAGCATTTT
NA,TRBD1,TRBJ1-1,TRBV7-8,CASSAGQVNTEAFF,TGTGCCAGCAGCGCCGGACAGGTAAACACTGAAGCTTTCTTT
NA,TRBD2,TRBJ2-1,TRBV19,CASSIALVGLAASYNEQFF,TGTGCCAGTAGTATAGCTTTGGTGGGACTAGCGGCTTCCTACAATGAGCAGTTCTTC
once,TRBD1,TRBJ1-2,TRBV28,CASTTGGARANYGYTF,TGTGCCAGCACTACAGGGGGCGCGCGGGCAAACTATGGCTACACCTTC
once,TRBD1,TRBJ2-6,TRBV5-4,CASSRKQGRMSGANVLTF,TGTGCCAGCAGCCGCAAACAGGGGCGCATGTCTGGGGCCAACGTCCTGACTTTC
NA,TRBD2,TRBJ2-5,TRBV19,CASSINPAGATETQYF,TGTGCCAGTAGTATCAACCCAGCGGGAGCCACAGAGACCCAGTACTTC
few,TRBD1,TRBJ2-1,TRBV5-6,CASSSTNNPGQGIYNEQFF,TGTGCCAGCAGTTCTACCAATAACCCGGGACAGGGAATTTACAATGAGCAGTTCTTC
few,NA,TRBJ2-7,TRBV5-1,CASSSAGREQYF,TGCGCCAGCAGCTCTGCGGGGCGAGAGCAGTACTTC
few,NA,TRBJ1-2,TRBV11-2,CASSLGGANYGYTF,TGTGCCAGCAGCTTGGGGGGAGCTAACTATGGCTACACCTTC
few,NA,TRBJ1-5,TRBV4-1,CASSQGSQGYRNQPQHF,TGCGCCAGCAGCCAAGGAAGTCAGGGGTACCGCAATCAGCCCCAGCATTTT
NA,TRBD2,TRBJ2-2,TRBV24-1,CATSGGRAGNTGELFF,TGTGCCACCAGCGGCGGGAGGGCCGGGAACACCGGGGAGCTGTTTTTT
NA,TRBD1,TRBJ1-2,TRBV7-8,CASSLKGPGGNGYTF,TGTGCCAGCAGCTTAAAGGGGCCAGGGGGAAATGGCTACACCTTC
NA,TRBD1,TRBJ2-7,TRBV3-1/TRBV3-2,CASRGTGSPYEQYF,TGTGCCAGCAGGGGGACAGGGAGCCCCTACGAGCAGTACTTC
NA,NA,TRBJ2-1,TRBV7-2,CASSLGDSDNEQFF,TGTGCCAGCAGCTTAGGGGACTCCGACAATGAGCAGTTCTTC
NA,NA,TRBJ1-5,TRBV9,CASSAEQDNQPQHF,TGTGCCAGCAGCGCAGAACAGGACAATCAGCCCCAGCATTTT
NA,NA,TRBJ1-5,TRBV6-5,CASRLGGSNQPQHF,TGTGCCAGCAGATTGGGGGGTAGCAATCAGCCCCAGCATTTT
NA,NA,TRBJ2-3,TRBV7-2,CASSLALGGTSSTDTQYF,TGTGCCAGCAGCTTAGCGCTAGGCGGGACCTCTAGCACAGATACGCAGTATTTT
NA,NA,TRBJ2-5,TRBV5-4,CASSLPRAQETQYF,TGTGCCAGCAGCTTGCCCAGGGCACAAGAGACCCAGTACTTC
NA,NA,TRBJ2-5,TRBV5-6,CASSVSGTQETQYF,TGTGCCAGCAGCGTATCCGGGACTCAAGAGACCCAGTACTTC
NA,NA,TRBJ2-3,TRBV10-1,CASSDNRHTDTQYF,TGCGCCAGCAGTGATAACAGACACACAGATACGCAGTATTTT
NA,NA,TRBJ1-2,TRBV6-6,CASSYSIGEDYGYTF,TGTGCCAGCAGTTACTCGATTGGGGAGGACTATGGCTACACCTTC
NA,TRBD2,TRBJ2-1,TRBV9,CASSLHPSGVYNEQFF,TGTGCCAGCAGCCTCCATCCTAGCGGGGTTTACAATGAGCAGTTCTTC
NA,NA,TRBJ2-3,TRBV5-4,CASSLLGDSGGTDTQYF,TGTGCCAGCAGCTTGCTGGGAGATTCGGGAGGCACAGATACGCAGTATTTT